These 15 T cell receptor beta chains came from one sample sequenced in a study of blood T cells in healthy people across ages (dated by TCRdb to 2014 to 2015). The library was obtained by 5' RACE. The sample was run on an Illumina HiSeq 2500. The second PCR ran for about 7 to 11 cycles and used a J-beta primer mix along with a sample-barcoded 5' primer. Using fastp trimming at Q25 and MiXCR clonotype assembly, TCRdb reanalyzed the public sequencing data and kept in-frame beta chains. Every distinct CDR3 protein forms one entry, paired with its most common genes and DNA. The sample records 250,000 to 300,000 distinct CDR3 sequences, around 29% of which are singletons. The top ten constitute 29% of the sample. Sequencing used blood. The receptors stem from a woman aged 65 to 85 in good health.

There are a few counts of this clonotype. The chain is built from TRBV20-1 and TRBJ1-5; perhaps TRBD1 as D (5 bases). The ends were cut back, 5 bases at V and 1 base at J, with 9 bases in the middle. This CDR3 region has 13 residues. Germline CDR1 DFQATT, CDR2 SNEGSKA (reference sequence). The CDR3 loop reads CSASQGSNQPQHF. The DNA for the CDR3 is TGCAGTGCTTCGCAGGGAAGCAATCAGCCCCAGCATTTT.

This sequence joins TRBV5-1 and TRBJ2-2; 12 bases agree with TRBD2. Germline CDR1 reads SGHRS; CDR2 reads YFSETQ. This CDR3 comprises 16 residues. Unmatched junction bases numbered 6, after V lost 4 bases and J lost 5 bases. This CDR3 is CASSPGTSGPTGELFF. The CDR3 DNA reads TGCGCCAGCAGCCCGGGGACTAGCGGGCCTACCGGGGAGCTGTTTTTT.

The chain couples TRBV28 to TRBJ1-4; no definite D call. CDR3 length: 14 residues. Germline CDR1 is MDHEN and CDR2 is SYDVKM. Trimming cost V 10 bases and J 7 bases, with 19 bases left between them. CDR3 nucleotide sequence: TGTGCCACTAACACTGGCACCTGGGGTGAAAAACTGTTTTTT. Residues: CATNTGTWGEKLFF.

The chain employs TRBV5-1 and TRBJ2-5; D not resolved. CDR3 length equals 15 residues. Deletions cut 1 base from V and 2 bases from J, with 12 bases between. Per germline, CDR1 SGHRS and CDR2 YFSETQ. This CDR3 reads CASSLYGLIQETQYF. The CDR3 DNA reads as TGCGCCAGCAGCTTGTACGGTCTGATACAAGAGACCCAGTACTTC. The complete variable domain, with remaining parts taken from reference TRBV5-1 and TRBJ2-5, reads KAGVTQTPRYLIKTRGQQVTLSCSPISGHRSVSWYQQTPGQGLQFLFEYFSETQRNKGNFPGRFSGRQFSNSRSEMNVSTLELGDSALYLCASSLYGLIQETQYFGPGTRLLVL.

The rearrangement links TRBV12-3 or TRBV12-4 to TRBJ1-1; D unresolved. The CDR3 runs 14 residues. With 7 bases removed from V and 0 bases from J, the gap between germline ends came to 12 bases. DNA for the CDR3: TGTGCCAGCAACGCACAGCGATTGAACACTGAAGCTTTCTTT. It yields the protein CASNAQRLNTEAFF.

The J gene is TRBJ1-4, the V gene TRBV4-3, with a possible D match to TRBD1 (5 bases). This CDR3 is built from 19 residues. The V and J ends lost 0 bases and 0 bases respectively, with 17 bases between them. From germline, CDR1 is LGHNA and CDR2 YSLEER. CDR3 loop: CASSQDPGHQTATNEKLFF. Written as DNA, the CDR3 is TGCGCCAGCAGCCAAGATCCCGGACATCAGACAGCAACTAATGAAAAACTGTTTTTT.

The chain links TRBV28 to TRBJ2-7; either TRBD1 or TRBD2 may fit D (5 bases each). The CDR3 extends over 15 amino acids. The germline gives CDR1 MDHEN, CDR2 SYDVKM. The V gene lost 4 bases and the J gene lost 2 bases, with 15 bases spanning the gap. This CDR3 reads CASSYMGTPTYEQYF. CDR3 nucleotide sequence: TGTGCCAGCAGTTACATGGGGACCCCTACCTACGAGCAGTACTTC. Looking up the rest from reference TRBV28 and TRBJ2-7 gives the full variable domain: DVKVTQSSRYLVKRTGEKVFLECVQDMDHENMFWYRQDPGLGLRLIYFSYDVKMKEKGDIPEGYSVSREKKERFSLILESASTNQTSMYLCASSYMGTPTYEQYFGPGTRLTVT.

The rearrangement joins TRBV6-1 to TRBJ2-3; unclear D gene. This CDR3 spans 15 amino acids. CDR1 is MNHNS and CDR2 is SASEGT in the germline V gene. Trimming left V 1 base short and J 5 bases short, with 13 bases between. Written as DNA, the CDR3 is TGTGCCAGCAGTGAAGAGTTGCGATATAGAGATACGCAGTATTTT. It is translated as CASSEELRYRDTQYF.

The CDR3 protein is CASSFSRTGNYGYTF. The CDR3 DNA reads TGTGCCAGCAGCTTCTCGAGGACAGGGAACTATGGCTACACCTTC. This chain joins TRBV7-9 and TRBJ1-2; 8 bases are shared with TRBD1. Per germline, CDR1 SEHNR and CDR2 FQNEAQ (reference sequence). This CDR3 is 15 amino acids long. The V segment lost 3 bases and the J segment 2 bases; nucleotides outside the gene matches: 5.

This clonotype was seen many times. The rearrangement links TRBV29-1 to TRBJ2-5; no reliable D call. CDR1 and CDR2 from the germline V gene are SQVTM and ANQGSEA. The CDR3 covers 10 residues. V was clipped by 7 bases and J by 7 bases, with 10 bases between them. The CDR3: CSARSGTQYF. In DNA, the CDR3 is TGCAGCGCCCGTAGTGGGACCCAGTACTTC.

This clonotype turned up a few times. The chain employs TRBV14 and TRBJ2-5; 11 bases align to TRBD2. The J call could be wrong; TRBJ2-7 is a better fit for the DNA end. The CDR3 is 16 amino acids. Germline V gene data show CDR1 as SGHDN and CDR2 as FVKESK. The CDR3 DNA is TGTGCCAGCAGCCAAACACCAGGACTAGCGGGCTACGAGCAGTACTTC. Translating gives CASSQTPGLAGYEQYF.

This clonotype was seen ten or more times. This chain joins TRBV5-1 and TRBJ2-7, with no clear D. Germline V gene data show CDR1 as SGHRS and CDR2 as YFSETQ. CDR3 length: 14 residues. V lost 0 bases to trimming and J lost 4 bases, with 11 bases between them. As DNA, the CDR3 is TGCGCCAGCAGCTTGGAGGTCACGGAGTACGAGCAGTACTTC. Encoded protein: CASSLEVTEYEQYF.

CDR3 nucleotide sequence: TGTGCCAGCAGCCATACCGCGACAGGGAACCGGGAGACCCAGTACTTC. Translated, it gives CASSHTATGNRETQYF. This chain joins TRBV28 and TRBJ2-1; 7 bases line up with TRBD1. With the DNA end fitting TRBJ2-5 better, the J assignment may be wrong. This CDR3 has 16 amino acids. Germline values: CDR1 MDHEN, CDR2 SYDVKM.

This clonotype has just a few counts. The gene calls are TRBV18 and TRBJ2-5, with D tentatively TRBD2 (5 bases). The CDR3 spans 13 residues. Germline assignment: CDR1 KGHSH and CDR2 LQKENI. The germline V and J ends were trimmed by 8 bases and 4 bases, with 14 bases remaining between them. The CDR3 region has the DNA TGTGCCAGCCTCAATGGGGAGAGAGAGACCCAGTACTTC. Translating it yields CASLNGERETQYF.

This clonotype was observed a handful of times. V is TRBV7-8 and J is TRBJ1-5, with D possibly TRBD1 on 6 matching bases. The CDR3 has 14 amino acids. V was clipped by 5 bases and J by 4 bases, with 12 bases between them. CDR1 is SGHVS and CDR2 is FQNEAQ in the germline V gene. CDR3 sequence (DNA): TGTGCCAGCAGCGGGGGGGGCGGAAATCAGCCCCAGCATTTT. It codes for CASSGGGGNQPQHF.